This TCR beta chain is drawn from a study of T cells after somatic rescue of genetic block. The protocol was immunoSEQ multiplex PCR, while the TCRdb copy is restricted to in-frame clones and leaves out a portion. The repertoire holds about 68,000 clones, with just under 95% as singletons. The CDR3 totals 13 residues. The V end lost 7 bases, the J end lost 0 bases, and 9 bases lay between the germline ends. Per the germline V gene, CDR1 is MNHNS and CDR2 is SASEGT. The sequencing input was peripheral blood mononuclear cells (PBMCs). This clonotype originated in a middle-aged man. The chain has TRBV6-1 and TRBJ1-1; D ambiguous. The CDR3 loop reads CASTPLLNTEAFF. The CDR3 DNA reads TGTGCCAGCACCCCGCTCTTGAACACTGAAGCTTTCTTT.